The clone carrying this T cell receptor (beta chain) was found a few times. The CDR3 is 14 amino acids. The germline V and J ends were trimmed by 0 bases and 1 base, with 7 bases remaining between them. Germline CDR1 is SGHKS and CDR2 is YYEKEE (reference sequence). This specimen comes from a study of blood T cell repertoires in COVID-19. Only in-frame clones appear in the TCRdb table, and some are missing; sequencing was by immunoSEQ multiplex PCR. The repertoire has over 200,000 clones, 88% of them found once; the top ten carry approximately 3.7%. The receptor's source is a man in his sixties who had recovered from COVID-19. Sequencing was carried out using peripheral blood. This chain connects TRBV5-5 to TRBJ1-2; D perhaps matches TRBD1 (6 bases). Written as DNA, the CDR3 is TGTGCCAGCAGCTTGGGCAGGGGTAACTATGGCTACACCTTC. As protein: CASSLGRGNYGYTF.